One and the same sample provided the 11 T cell receptor beta chains below, sequenced in a study of radiotherapy plus CTLA-4 blockade in lung cancer. Some clones are missing from TCRdb's copy, which holds only in-frame ones; the method was immunoSEQ multiplex PCR. This table has about 85,000 clones, about 86% appearing once. The material was peripheral blood, obtained from a patient treated with radiotherapy plus ipilimumab. Receptors originate from a human donor with non-small cell lung cancer who had a partial response to radiotherapy plus ipilimumab.

The V gene is TRBV6-6, the J gene TRBJ1-4; D is unclear. The V gene's germline CDR1 is MNHNY and CDR2 SVGAGI (reference sequence). The CDR3 consists of 15 residues. The V end was cut by 5 bases, the J end by 0 bases, with 10 bases between. CDR3 sequence (DNA): TGTGCCAGCAGTCGTAAACCGGCAACTAATGAAAAACTGTTTTTT. It encodes CASSRKPATNEKLFF.

This chain joins TRBV11-2 and TRBJ2-1, with D uncertain. The germline CDR1 and CDR2 sequences are SGHAT and FQNNGV. Trimming left V 2 bases short and J 4 bases short, with 6 bases between. CDR3 length: 13 residues. CDR3 amino acids: CASSLSTYNEQFF. The CDR3 coding sequence is TGTGCCAGCAGCTTAAGTACTTACAATGAGCAGTTCTTC.

The rearrangement links TRBV6-1 to TRBJ1-1, with D perhaps TRBD1 (6 bases). The CDR3 spans 13 residues. The germline CDR1 and CDR2 sequences are MNHNS and SASEGT. Trimming took off 2 bases at V and 7 bases at J, with 11 bases between the two ends. The CDR3: CASSERTEVEAFF. Written as DNA, the CDR3 is TGTGCCAGCAGTGAACGGACAGAGGTTGAAGCTTTCTTT.

The chain carries TRBV18 and TRBJ2-1, with a weak D call TRBD2 (6 bases). Trimming stripped 1 base from V and 4 bases from J, with 17 bases between. This CDR3 spans 17 amino acids. Germline lookup yields CDR1 KGHSH and CDR2 LQKENI. CDR3 DNA sequence: TGTGCCAGCTCACCACTCAGCGGAGGAGGGCTATACAATGAGCAGTTCTTC. Its translation: CASSPLSGGGLYNEQFF.

This clone is medium-sized. This chain connects TRBV7-9 to TRBJ2-1; 14 nucleotides agree with TRBD2. V trimming: 5 bases; J trimming: 4 bases; junction bases outside the gene matches: 13. This CDR3 comprises 19 residues. Germline V lookup: CDR1 SEHNR, CDR2 FQNEAQ (reference sequence). The CDR3 spells CASSQKQTSGRGVYNEQFF. The CDR3 bases are TGTGCCAGCAGCCAGAAGCAGACTAGCGGGAGGGGGGTTTACAATGAGCAGTTCTTC. The variable domain in full, completed from reference TRBV7-9 and TRBJ2-1, reads DTGVSQNPRHKITKRGQNVTFRCDPISEHNRLYWYRQTLGQGPEFLTYFQNEAQLEKSRLLSDRFSAERPKGSFSTLEIQRTEQGDSAMYLCASSQKQTSGRGVYNEQFFGPGTRLTVL.

This clone was seen just once. For the CDR3, the DNA is TGTGCCATCAGAAGGACAGGGGTGGTGTACGAGCAGTACTTC. Residues: CAIRRTGVVYEQYF. This sequence joins TRBV10-3 and TRBJ2-7, with 9 nucleotides matching TRBD1. The CDR3 consists of 14 residues. Trimming cost V 6 bases and J 4 bases; bases outside gene matches: 7. Looked up from germline, CDR1 is ENHRY and CDR2 is SYGVKD.

The V call is TRBV4-1, the J call TRBJ1-1; D gene uncertain. The germline gives CDR1 MGHRA, CDR2 YSYEKL. There are 14 residues in the CDR3. V lost 0 bases to trimming and J lost 5 bases, with 10 bases between them. The CDR3: CASSQEAGATEAFF. Here the CDR3 DNA reads TGCGCCAGCAGCCAAGAGGCGGGCGCGACTGAAGCTTTCTTT.

The chain carries TRBV7-2 and TRBJ1-5; D is unresolved. Trimming took 1 base from V and 0 from J, leaving 7 bases between them. CDR1 is SGHTA and CDR2 is FQGNSA in the germline V gene. The CDR3 spans 15 residues. This chain's CDR3 is CASSLEPSSNQPQHF. The DNA for the CDR3 is TGTGCCAGCAGCTTAGAACCGAGTAGCAATCAGCCCCAGCATTTT.

The chain is built from TRBV10-3 and TRBJ2-1, with 8 bases matching TRBD2. The CDR3 length is 16 residues. Germline values: CDR1 ENHRY, CDR2 SYGVKD. The trim removed 8 bases at V and 2 bases at J, leaving 11 bases unmatched. The CDR3: CAIAPRGGETYNEQFF. CDR3 sequence (DNA): TGTGCCATCGCCCCCCGGGGGGGGGAAACCTACAATGAGCAGTTCTTC.

The chain combines TRBV21-1 with TRBJ2-1; the table's D gene call, TRBD1, was not cross checked with the DNA. TRBV21-1 is assigned pseudogene status. The CDR3 extends over 12 amino acids. CDR3 residues: CASSKCQDEQFF. The CDR3 DNA reads TGTGCCAGCAGCAAATGCCAGGATGAGCAGTTCTTC.

The CDR3 loop is CASSLDPGFNQPQHF. CDR3 nucleotides: TGTGCCAGCAGCTTAGACCCGGGGTTCAATCAGCCCCAGCATTTT. The J gene is TRBJ1-5, the V gene TRBV11-2; the D is unclear. This CDR3 region has 15 residues. V shed 0 bases and J shed 3 bases, with 9 bases lying between them. The germline gives CDR1 SGHAT, CDR2 FQNNGV.